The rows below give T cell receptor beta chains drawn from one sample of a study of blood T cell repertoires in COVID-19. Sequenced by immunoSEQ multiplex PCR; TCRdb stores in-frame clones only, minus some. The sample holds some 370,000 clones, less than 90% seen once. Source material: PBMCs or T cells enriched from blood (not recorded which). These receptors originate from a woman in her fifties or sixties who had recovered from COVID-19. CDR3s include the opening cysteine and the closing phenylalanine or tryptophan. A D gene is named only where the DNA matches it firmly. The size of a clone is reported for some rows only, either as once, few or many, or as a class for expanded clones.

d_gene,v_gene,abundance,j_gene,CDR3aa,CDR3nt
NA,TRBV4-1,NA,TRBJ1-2,CASSQDAGPNYGYTF,TGCGCCAGCAGCCAAGATGCAGGCCCAAACTATGGCTACACCTTC
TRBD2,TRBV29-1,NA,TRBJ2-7,CSVYSGSRDEQYF,TGCAGCGTCTATAGCGGGAGCAGGGACGAGCAGTACTTC
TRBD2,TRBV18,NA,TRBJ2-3,CASSPGLAGVFADTQYF,TGTGCCAGCTCACCGGGACTAGCGGGAGTTTTCGCAGATACGCAGTATTTT
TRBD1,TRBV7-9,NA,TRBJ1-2,CASSSAGTAYGYTF,TGTGCCAGCAGCAGTGCCGGGACAGCCTATGGCTACACCTTC
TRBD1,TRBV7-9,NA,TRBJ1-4,CASSLGRPTGGEKLFF,TGTGCCAGCAGCTTAGGGCGACCTACAGGGGGTGAAAAACTGTTTTTT
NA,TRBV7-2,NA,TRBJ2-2,CASSFDSQINTGELFF,TGTGCCAGCAGCTTCGATAGCCAGATTAACACCGGGGAGCTGTTTTTT
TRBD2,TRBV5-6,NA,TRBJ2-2,CASSFLASGRQDTGELFF,TGTGCCAGCAGCTTCCTGGCTAGCGGGAGACAAGACACCGGGGAGCTGTTTTTT
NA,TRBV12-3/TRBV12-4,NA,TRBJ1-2,CASSLDSRDRYTF,TGTGCCAGCAGCCTGGACAGCCGCGATCGCTACACCTTC
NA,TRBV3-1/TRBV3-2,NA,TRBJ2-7,CASSPHGRGIEQYF,TGTGCCAGCAGCCCACATGGGCGGGGCATCGAGCAGTACTTC
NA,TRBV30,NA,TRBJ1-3,CAWIQGNTIYF,TGTGCCTGGATTCAAGGAAACACCATATATTTT
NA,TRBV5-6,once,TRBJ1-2,CASSLVAGSYGYTF,TGTGCCAGCAGCTTGGTTGCAGGGTCTTATGGCTACACCTTC
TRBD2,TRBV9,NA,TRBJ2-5,CASSVDLAGGPRETQYF,TGTGCCAGCAGCGTAGATCTAGCGGGAGGGCCGCGGGAGACCCAGTACTTC
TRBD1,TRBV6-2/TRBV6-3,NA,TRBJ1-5,CASSRTGPQHF,TGTGCCAGCAGCCGGACAGGCCCCCAGCATTTT
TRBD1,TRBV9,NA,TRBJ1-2,CASSDPGTDTNYGYTF,TGTGCCAGCAGCGACCCCGGGACAGATACTAACTATGGCTACACCTTC
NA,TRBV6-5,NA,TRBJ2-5,CASSPGTAETQYF,TGTGCCAGCAGTCCCGGTACCGCCGAGACCCAGTACTTC
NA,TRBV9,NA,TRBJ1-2,CASSAMGGSGGYTF,TGTGCCAGCAGCGCTATGGGCGGGTCCGGCGGCTACACCTTC
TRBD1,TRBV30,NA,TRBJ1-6,CAWNYWDSNSPLHF,TGTGCCTGGAACTACTGGGACAGCAATTCACCCCTCCACTTT
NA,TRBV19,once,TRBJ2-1,CASSIGGRGNEQFF,TGTGCCAGTAGTATAGGGGGCAGGGGTAATGAGCAGTTCTTC
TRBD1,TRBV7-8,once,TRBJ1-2,CASSSLGQGYGYTF,TGTGCCAGCAGCTCCCTTGGACAGGGATATGGCTACACCTTC
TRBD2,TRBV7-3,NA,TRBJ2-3,CASSPLAGALTDTQYF,TGTGCCAGCAGCCCACTAGCGGGGGCTCTCACAGATACGCAGTATTTT
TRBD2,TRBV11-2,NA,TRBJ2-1,CASSLGASGMGYEQFF,TGTGCCAGCAGCTTAGGGGCTAGCGGGATGGGGTATGAGCAGTTCTTC
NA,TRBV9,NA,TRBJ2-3,CASSVGQTDTQYF,TGTGCCAGCAGCGTCGGACAGACAGATACGCAGTATTTT
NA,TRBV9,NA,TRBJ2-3,CASGYRVSTDTQYF,TGTGCCTCGGGGTACAGGGTAAGCACAGATACGCAGTATTTT
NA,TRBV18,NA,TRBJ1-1,CASSPQGGGAEAFF,TGTGCCAGCTCACCCCAGGGAGGGGGAGCTGAAGCTTTCTTT
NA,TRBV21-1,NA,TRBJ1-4,CASSNRGSNEKLFF,TGTGCCAGCAGCAACCGGGGGTCAAATGAAAAACTGTTTTTT
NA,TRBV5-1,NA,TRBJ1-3,CASSLGGQAAGNTIYF,TGCGCCAGCAGCTTGGGGGGGCAGGCCGCTGGAAACACCATATATTTT
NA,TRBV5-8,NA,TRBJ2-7,CASSLANGPGIYEQYF,TGTGCCAGCAGCTTGGCAAATGGACCCGGGATTTACGAGCAGTACTTC
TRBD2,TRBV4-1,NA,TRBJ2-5,CASSQRLAGGGETQYF,TGCGCCAGCAGCCAGCGACTAGCGGGAGGGGGGGAGACCCAGTACTTC
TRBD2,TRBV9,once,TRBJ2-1,CASSEGPGTSSYNEQFF,TGTGCCAGCAGCGAGGGCCCCGGGACTAGCTCCTACAATGAGCAGTTCTTC
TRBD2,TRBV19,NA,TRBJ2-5,CASNPGLAEETQYF,TGTGCCAGTAACCCGGGACTAGCGGAGGAGACCCAGTACTTC
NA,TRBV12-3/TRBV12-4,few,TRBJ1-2,CASSPGYGYTF,TGTGCCAGCAGCCCAGGCTATGGCTACACCTTC
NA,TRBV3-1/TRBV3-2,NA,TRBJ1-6,CASSQGWPNSPLHF,TGTGCCAGCAGCCAAGGGTGGCCCAATTCACCCCTCCACTTT
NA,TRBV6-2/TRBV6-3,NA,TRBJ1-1,CASSYGGWEGSHTEAFF,TGTGCCAGCAGTTACGGGGGGTGGGAGGGGTCGCACACTGAAGCTTTCTTT
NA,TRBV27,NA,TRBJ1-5,CASSSGGAEQPQHF,TGTGCCAGCAGCTCTGGGGGGGCGGAACAGCCCCAGCATTTT
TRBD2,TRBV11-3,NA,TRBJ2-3,CASSLFSRRGGVRNTQYF,TGTGCCAGCAGCTTATTTTCAAGGCGGGGGGGCGTCAGAAATACGCAGTATTTT
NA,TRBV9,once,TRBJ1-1,CASTTGGWGAEAFF,TGTGCCAGCACCACAGGCGGGTGGGGGGCTGAAGCTTTCTTT
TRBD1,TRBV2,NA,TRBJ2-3,CASRTGISTDTQYF,TGTGCCAGCAGGACAGGGATTAGCACAGATACGCAGTATTTT
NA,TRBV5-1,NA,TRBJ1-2,CASSLSGDYGYTF,TGCGCCAGCAGCTTGAGCGGAGACTATGGCTACACCTTC
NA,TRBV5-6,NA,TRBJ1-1,CASSLGWANTEAFF,TGTGCCAGCAGCTTGGGATGGGCGAACACTGAAGCTTTCTTT
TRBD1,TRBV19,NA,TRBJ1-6,CASSIATGVSLSPLHF,TGTGCCAGTAGTATAGCGACAGGGGTGAGTTTATCACCCCTCCACTTT
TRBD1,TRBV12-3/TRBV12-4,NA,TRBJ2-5,CASSFNRGQTQYF,TGTGCCAGCAGTTTTAACAGGGGGCAGACCCAGTACTTC
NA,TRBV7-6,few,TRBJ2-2,CASSLETGSTGELFF,TGTGCCAGCAGCTTAGAGACAGGATCCACCGGGGAGCTGTTTTTT
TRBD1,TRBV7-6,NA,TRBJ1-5,CASSLGTGPYSNQPQHF,TGTGCCAGCAGCTTAGGGACAGGTCCGTATAGCAATCAGCCCCAGCATTTT
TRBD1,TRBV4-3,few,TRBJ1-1,CASSQERQGEMNTEAFF,TGCGCCAGCAGCCAAGAAAGACAGGGGGAAATGAACACTGAAGCTTTCTTT
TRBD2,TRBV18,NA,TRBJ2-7,CASSPVSGAYEQYF,TGTGCCAGCTCACCGGTAAGCGGGGCGTACGAGCAGTACTTC
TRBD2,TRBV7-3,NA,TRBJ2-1,CASSLKAGYYNEQFF,TGTGCCAGCAGCTTAAAAGCGGGATACTACAATGAGCAGTTCTTC
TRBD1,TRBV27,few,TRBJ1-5,CASSLRRGPNQPQHF,TGTGCCAGCAGTTTAAGGAGGGGGCCCAATCAGCCCCAGCATTTT
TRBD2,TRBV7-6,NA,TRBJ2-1,CASSFGGGYNEQFF,TGTGCCAGCAGCTTTGGCGGGGGGTACAATGAGCAGTTCTTC
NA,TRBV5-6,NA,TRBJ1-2,CATSQSPVNYGYTF,TGTGCCACCAGTCAGTCTCCCGTTAACTATGGCTACACCTTC
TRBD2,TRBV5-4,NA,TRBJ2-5,CASNHGGAGTETQYF,TGTGCCAGCAACCACGGGGGAGCGGGGACAGAGACCCAGTACTTC
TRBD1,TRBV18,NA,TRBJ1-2,CASSGTGADSGYTF,TGTGCCAGCTCGGGGACAGGGGCTGATTCGGGCTACACCTTC
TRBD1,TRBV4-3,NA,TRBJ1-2,CASSRHAQGADGYTF,TGCGCCAGCAGCCGCCACGCCCAGGGGGCGGATGGCTACACCTTC
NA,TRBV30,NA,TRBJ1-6,CAWSGGREANSPLHF,TGTGCCTGGAGTGGGGGCAGGGAGGCTAATTCACCCCTCCACTTT
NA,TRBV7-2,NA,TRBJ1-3,CATGQPLPSGNTIYF,TGTGCCACCGGACAGCCGTTACCCTCTGGAAACACCATATATTTT
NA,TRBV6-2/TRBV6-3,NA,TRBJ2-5,CASSARSPETQYF,TGTGCCAGCAGTGCCCGTAGCCCAGAGACCCAGTACTTC